The rows below give T cell receptor beta chains drawn from one sample of a study of T cell responses to AZD1222 COVID-19 vaccine. Method: immunoSEQ multiplex PCR; TCRdb's copy keeps in-frame clones and lacks some. Among about 140,000 clones listed, roughly 92% were seen once. Material: peripheral blood, obtained on day 0 of AZD1222 vaccination. The receptor source for this set is an adult in good health. The CDR3 runs from the conserved cysteine through the conserved F or W. Fields, in order: CDR3 length, D gene, clone size, J gene, V gene, CDR3 protein, CDR3 DNA. A D gene is named only where the DNA matches it firmly. Some rows mark clone size as missing; the rest say once, few, many or name a class of expanded clone.

len: 13
d_gene: TRBD1
abundance: few
j_gene: TRBJ2-7
v_gene: TRBV3-1/TRBV3-2
CDR3aa: CASWSQGANEQYF
CDR3nt: TGTGCCAGCTGGAGTCAGGGGGCCAACGAGCAGTACTTC

len: 15
d_gene: TRBD1
abundance: .
j_gene: TRBJ1-5
v_gene: TRBV27
CDR3aa: CASSPPRDRDQPQHF
CDR3nt: TGTGCCAGCAGTCCTCCCCGGGACAGGGACCAGCCCCAGCATTTT

len: 16
d_gene: .
abundance: once
j_gene: TRBJ2-7
v_gene: TRBV7-2
CDR3aa: CASSLEPQGSSYEQYF
CDR3nt: TGTGCCAGCAGCTTAGAGCCCCAGGGGAGCTCCTACGAGCAGTACTTC

len: 15
d_gene: .
abundance: once
j_gene: TRBJ2-2
v_gene: TRBV5-4
CDR3aa: CASSLSDSPTGELFF
CDR3nt: TGTGCCAGCAGCTTGTCTGACAGCCCCACCGGGGAGCTGTTTTTT

len: 15
d_gene: .
abundance: few
j_gene: TRBJ1-6
v_gene: TRBV28
CDR3aa: CASLRGPLSNSPLHF
CDR3nt: TGTGCCAGCCTTAGGGGACCTTTGAGTAATTCACCCCTCCACTTT

len: 17
d_gene: .
abundance: .
j_gene: TRBJ1-4
v_gene: TRBV4-2
CDR3aa: CASSQRNPGGTNEKLFF
CDR3nt: TGTGCCAGCAGCCAGAGAAACCCGGGGGGAACTAATGAAAAACTGTTTTTT

len: 14
d_gene: .
abundance: once
j_gene: TRBJ2-3
v_gene: TRBV5-4
CDR3aa: CASSPWRGTDTQYF
CDR3nt: TGTGCCAGCAGCCCTTGGAGGGGCACAGATACGCAGTATTTT

len: 15
d_gene: .
abundance: once
j_gene: TRBJ2-2
v_gene: TRBV2
CDR3aa: CASSDYTGNTGELFF
CDR3nt: TGTGCCAGCAGTGATTATACAGGGAACACCGGGGAGCTGTTTTTT

len: 15
d_gene: .
abundance: .
j_gene: TRBJ2-2
v_gene: TRBV19
CDR3aa: CASSRLVRGTGELFF
CDR3nt: TGTGCCAGTAGTAGACTCGTGAGGGGCACCGGGGAGCTGTTTTTT

len: 16
d_gene: .
abundance: .
j_gene: TRBJ1-5
v_gene: TRBV10-1
CDR3aa: CASTKGRRYSNQPQHF
CDR3nt: TGCGCCAGCACAAAGGGACGGAGATATAGCAATCAGCCCCAGCATTTT

len: 13
d_gene: .
abundance: .
j_gene: TRBJ1-1
v_gene: TRBV19
CDR3aa: CASNYGGNTEAFF
CDR3nt: TGTGCCAGTAATTATGGGGGAAACACTGAAGCTTTCTTT

len: 15
d_gene: .
abundance: once
j_gene: TRBJ1-4
v_gene: TRBV6-5
CDR3aa: CASSRRAGQNEKLFF
CDR3nt: TGTGCCAGCAGCCGCCGGGCAGGGCAAAATGAAAAACTGTTTTTT

len: 17
d_gene: .
abundance: .
j_gene: TRBJ2-7
v_gene: TRBV3-1/TRBV3-2
CDR3aa: CASSQEGPGTSSYEQYF
CDR3nt: TGTGCCAGCAGCCAAGAGGGCCCCGGGACAAGCTCCTACGAGCAGTACTTC

len: 14
d_gene: .
abundance: .
j_gene: TRBJ1-1
v_gene: TRBV5-6
CDR3aa: CASSLAPGSTEAFF
CDR3nt: TGTGCCAGCAGCTTAGCCCCGGGTAGCACTGAAGCTTTCTTT

len: 14
d_gene: .
abundance: .
j_gene: TRBJ2-1
v_gene: TRBV7-8
CDR3aa: CASSLASGNNEQFF
CDR3nt: TGTGCCAGCAGCTTAGCTTCCGGGAACAATGAGCAGTTCTTC

len: 14
d_gene: .
abundance: .
j_gene: TRBJ2-1
v_gene: TRBV19
CDR3aa: CASSIVDSSNEQFF
CDR3nt: TGTGCCAGTAGTATAGTCGACTCCTCTAATGAGCAGTTCTTC